The 32 T cell receptor beta chains listed next were all sequenced from one sample in a study of blood T cells in healthy people across ages. For the second PCR, which ran for about 7 to 11 cycles, a sample-barcoded 5' primer and a J-beta primer mix were used. MiXCR was run by TCRdb on the 5' RACE reads, yielding one entry per CDR3 protein. The data hold approximately 320,000 distinct CDR3 sequences, with less than 30% observed a single time. Sequenced input: blood. Every receptor here comes from a woman in her seventies in good health.

The gene calls are TRBV20-1 and TRBJ1-5, with TRBD1 matching 7 bases. Trimming cost V 4 bases and J 3 bases; bases outside gene matches: 6. Germline V gene sequence: CDR1 DFQATT, CDR2 SNEGSKA (reference sequence). The CDR3 runs 14 residues. CDR3 DNA: TGCAGTGCTACTCCAGGGGGTCACAATCAGCCCCAGCATTTT. This sequence encodes CSATPGGHNQPQHF.

This clonotype was observed a few times. The chain recombines TRBV5-5 with TRBJ1-2; a weak D match, TRBD1 (6 bases). The CDR3 has 16 amino acids. The germline V and J ends were trimmed by 4 bases and 0 bases, with 16 bases remaining between them. In germline, CDR1 is SGHKS, CDR2 YYEKEE (reference sequence). The CDR3 is CASSAWTVPSNYGYTF. The DNA of the CDR3 is TGTGCCAGCAGCGCCTGGACAGTGCCTTCTAACTATGGCTACACCTTC.

The V call is TRBV5-1, the J call TRBJ2-1, with 10 bases lining up with TRBD1. Germline CDR1 and CDR2: SGHRS and YFSETQ. The junction had 10 bases not matched to a gene; V was cut back by 4 bases and J by 9 bases. CDR3 length equals 15 residues. In DNA form, the CDR3 reads TGCGCCAGCAGCCCGCCGGGACAGGGGTTTGGTGAGCAGTTCTTC. It yields the protein CASSPPGQGFGEQFF.

The V and J genes are TRBV28 and TRBJ2-6; TRBD1 might be the D (6 bases). The CDR3 is made up of 12 amino acids. The germline gives CDR1 MDHEN, CDR2 SYDVKM. Trimming pared 6 bases from V and 10 bases from J, leaving 10 bases between. Here the CDR3 reads CASSWTVNVLTF. In nucleotides, the CDR3 is TGTGCCAGCAGCTGGACAGTAAACGTCCTGACTTTC.

The V call is TRBV6-2 or TRBV6-3, the J call TRBJ1-2; D remains unclear. Deletions cut 5 bases from V and 7 bases from J, with 11 bases between. This CDR3 has 12 amino acids. In germline, CDR1 is MNHEY, CDR2 SVGEGT. CDR3 loop: CASSEDGRGYTF. For the CDR3, the DNA is TGTGCCAGCAGTGAAGACGGTCGTGGCTACACCTTC.

This clonotype was seen more than once but under ten times. This chain links TRBV12-3 or TRBV12-4 with TRBJ2-1, with 7 bases identical to TRBD2. V dropped 2 bases and J dropped 9; count of bases not matched to a gene: 4. There are 13 residues in the CDR3. CDR3 protein: CASSLHTSVEQFF. In DNA form, the CDR3 reads TGTGCCAGCAGTTTACATACTAGCGTTGAGCAGTTCTTC.

This clonotype came up a few times. V gene TRBV5-6 combines with J gene TRBJ1-2; maybe TRBD1 (5 bases). The CDR3 has 15 amino acids. CDR1 is SGHDT, CDR2 YYEEEE, per germline. V was cut by 4 bases and J by 0 bases, with 13 bases left in between. CDR3 DNA sequence: TGTGCCAGCAGCCCCCAGACAGTCGCTAACTATGGCTACACCTTC. Its translation: CASSPQTVANYGYTF.

This clonotype was counted between two and nine times. The chain couples TRBV5-5 to TRBJ1-1; possibly TRBD1 for D (5 bases). The CDR3 runs to 15 residues. Germline V lookup: CDR1 SGHKS, CDR2 YYEKEE (reference sequence). V dropped 0 bases and J dropped 4 bases, with 13 bases sitting between them. CDR3 sequence: CASSLVGARTTEAFF. CDR3 DNA sequence: TGTGCCAGCAGCTTGGTCGGGGCCCGAACCACTGAAGCTTTCTTT.

The chain is built from TRBV3-1 and TRBJ1-1, with TRBD1 matching 8 bases. CDR1 and CDR2 from the germline V gene are LGHDT and YNNKEL (reference sequence). Trimming removed 5 bases from V and 3 bases from J; junction bases left unmatched: 5. This CDR3 has 14 residues. CDR3 residues: CASSGRGRYTEAFF. The CDR3 region has the DNA TGTGCCAGCAGCGGCAGGGGGCGCTACACTGAAGCTTTCTTT.

This clonotype was observed at least ten times. The chain uses TRBV4-2 and TRBJ2-5; 9 positions match TRBD1. The closer fit of TRBJ2-7 to the DNA end suggests the J call may be wrong. CDR3 length: 15 residues. Germline V gene data show CDR1 as LGHNA and CDR2 as YNFKEQ. CDR3 residues: CASSKRTQGAGEQYF. The CDR3, as DNA: TGTGCCAGCAGCAAGAGGACACAGGGGGCTGGCGAGCAGTACTTC.

The rearrangement uses TRBV4-1 and TRBJ2-2; 8 nucleotides line up with TRBD2. Germline assignment: CDR1 MGHRA and CDR2 YSYEKL. J was trimmed by 0 bases and V by 4 bases; bases with no gene match: 13. The CDR3 loop spans 19 amino acids. CDR3 region: CASSLDGRRGGTNTGELFF. CDR3 DNA: TGCGCCAGCAGCCTAGACGGTAGACGGGGGGGCACGAACACCGGGGAGCTGTTTTTT.

The chain couples TRBV10-3 to TRBJ2-5, with 11 nucleotides matching TRBD2. The J call may be in error: the DNA end matches TRBJ2-1 better. CDR1 ENHRY and CDR2 SYGVKD come from the germline V gene. CDR3 size: 15 residues. The CDR3 sequence: CAISSGTSGSGEQFF. For the CDR3, the DNA is TGTGCCATCAGCTCCGGGACTAGCGGATCGGGTGAGCAGTTCTTC.

This chain links TRBV28 with TRBJ2-1, with TRBD2 identical over 11 bases. V shed 6 bases and J 10 bases; nucleotides not matched to a gene: 11. Germline V gives CDR1 MDHEN, CDR2 SYDVKM. CDR3 length: 15 amino acids. The CDR3 spells CASSPGTSGLSEQFF. As DNA, the CDR3 is TGTGCCAGCAGCCCCGGGACTAGCGGCCTCTCGGAGCAGTTCTTC.

V is TRBV28 and J is TRBJ1-1, with TRBD1 matching 7 bases. The trim removed 2 bases at V and 11 bases at J, leaving 5 bases unmatched. The CDR3 is 12 residues long. In germline, CDR1 is MDHEN, CDR2 SYDVKM. For the CDR3, the DNA is TGTGCCAGCAGTTTAAGAAGGGGGCAGGCTTTCTTT. Translated: CASSLRRGQAFF.

V gene TRBV11-2 combines with J gene TRBJ2-1, with D maybe TRBD2 (5 bases). The CDR3 loop spans 16 amino acids. Germline CDR1 and CDR2: SGHAT and FQNNGV. V lost 1 base to trimming and J lost 4 bases, with 14 bases between them. The CDR3 DNA reads as TGTGCCAGCAGCTTAGGTCGGGGTGAGAAATACAATGAGCAGTTCTTC. Its translation is CASSLGRGEKYNEQFF.

The chain carries TRBV19 and TRBJ2-5; D is ambiguous. The end of the DNA fits TRBJ2-1 better, so the J call may be wrong. The CDR3 has 13 residues. CDR1 and CDR2 from the germline V gene are LNHDA and SQIVND (reference sequence). The CDR3 spells CASSAMGANEQFF. The CDR3 coding sequence is TGTGCCAGTAGCGCTATGGGTGCCAATGAGCAGTTCTTC.

The chain carries TRBV5-5 and TRBJ1-1; 11 bases fit TRBD1. The CDR3 consists of 15 residues. Trimming took 5 bases from V and 3 from J; bases not matched to a gene: 6. Germline assignment: CDR1 SGHKS and CDR2 YYEKEE (reference sequence). The CDR3 sequence is CASSRTGGGHTEAFF. The CDR3 DNA reads as TGTGCCAGCAGTCGGACAGGGGGCGGTCACACTGAAGCTTTCTTT.

This clonotype was detected a few times. V is TRBV12-3 or TRBV12-4 and J is TRBJ2-2; the D gene is possibly TRBD2 (6 bases). This CDR3 spans 15 amino acids. V lost 6 bases, J lost 0 bases, and 11 bases lay in between. The CDR3 sequence: CASRISGANTGELFF. Here the CDR3 DNA reads TGTGCCAGCAGGATTAGCGGCGCGAACACCGGGGAGCTGTTTTTT.

The chain is built from TRBV5-5 and TRBJ2-2; D not resolved. The V gene lost 1 base and the J gene lost 5 bases, with 6 bases spanning the gap. The CDR3 is 13 residues long. The germline V gene has CDR1 SGHKS and CDR2 YYEKEE (reference sequence). The CDR3 here is CASSLRVTGELFF. CDR3 coding DNA: TGTGCCAGCAGCTTGAGGGTAACCGGGGAGCTGTTTTTT.

CDR3 region: CASSEPGQGATYEQYF. DNA of the CDR3: TGCGCCAGCAGTGAGCCGGGACAGGGGGCGACCTACGAGCAGTACTTC. This chain joins TRBV10-2 and TRBJ2-7; 12 positions match TRBD1. From germline, CDR1 is WSHSY and CDR2 SAAADI. Trimming cost V 2 bases and J 2 bases; bases outside gene matches: 4. The CDR3 extends over 16 amino acids.

Regarding this clonotype: At one boundary the junction diverges from the germline segment, which might be a read error. The chain uses TRBV7-3 and TRBJ2-5; no reliable D call. The CDR3 covers 13 residues. Germline V lookup: CDR1 SGHTA, CDR2 FQGTGA. The CDR3 reads CASSLRSQETQCF. CDR3 sequence (DNA): TGTGCCAGCAGCTTAAGATCACAAGAGACCCAGTGCTTC.

The CDR3 DNA reads TGTGCCAGCAGCTTGGGGCCCGGCGTACCCTACGAGCAGTACTTC. Translation: CASSLGPGVPYEQYF. V is TRBV5-5 and J is TRBJ2-7; no reliable D call. Per the germline V gene, CDR1 is SGHKS and CDR2 is YYEKEE (reference sequence). Between the trimmed V and J ends, which lost 0 bases and 2 bases, there was a span of 12 bases. The CDR3 covers 15 residues.

V usage is TRBV28 and J usage is TRBJ2-3; TRBD1 agrees at 11 bases. With 4 bases clipped from V and 2 bases from J, the junction kept 5 bases outside the gene matches. Germline CDR1 MDHEN, CDR2 SYDVKM. This CDR3 region has 16 residues. The CDR3 region is CASSWDRGVNTDTQYF. As DNA, the CDR3 is TGTGCCAGCAGTTGGGACAGGGGGGTGAACACAGATACGCAGTATTTT.

This clonotype was observed a few times. One junction end disagrees with the germline gene, perhaps due to a read error. V and J are TRBV13 and TRBJ2-5; D is possibly TRBD2 (6 bases). The CDR3 is made up of 14 amino acids. From germline, CDR1 is PRHDT and CDR2 FYEKMQ (reference sequence). CDR3 in DNA: TGTGCCAGCAGCCTAGGACTCCGGGGGGAGACCCAGTACTTC. Protein sequence: CASSLGLRGETQYF.

About this clonotype: An end of the junction does not agree with germline; a read error may underlie this. The chain joins TRBV6-5 to TRBJ2-2; no firm D call. CDR3 length: 15 amino acids. Germline lookup yields CDR1 MNHEY and CDR2 SVGAGI. The CDR3 DNA follows: TGTGCCAGCGGTTATACTTTCGGGTACACCGGGGAGCTGTTTTTT. Protein product: CASGYTFGYTGELFF.

V is TRBV20-1 and J is TRBJ2-1, with D perhaps TRBD1 (5 bases). The CDR3 is 13 residues long. In germline, CDR1 is DFQATT, CDR2 SNEGSKA (reference sequence). V lost 5 bases to trimming and J lost 1 base, with 9 bases between them. CDR3 in DNA: TGCAGTGCTGCAGGGTTGTCCTACAATGAGCAGTTCTTC. This codes for CSAAGLSYNEQFF.

At least ten counts were recorded for this clonotype. The genes are TRBV20-1 and TRBJ1-1; no definite D call. Germline values: CDR1 DFQATT, CDR2 SNEGSKA (reference sequence). The length of the CDR3 is 15 residues. Trimming took off 6 bases at V and 2 bases at J, with 19 bases between the two ends. CDR3 DNA sequence: TGCAGTGCCCACCTGGGAGGCGGCGGAAACACTGAAGCTTTCTTT. It is translated as CSAHLGGGGNTEAFF.

This clonotype has a handful of counts. The chain recombines TRBV3-1 with TRBJ2-7, with no clear D. The CDR3 contains 12 residues. Deletions cut 1 base from V and 2 bases from J, with 3 bases between. Per the germline V gene, CDR1 is LGHDT and CDR2 is YNNKEL (reference sequence). This chain's CDR3 is CASSQVTYEQYF. DNA for the CDR3: TGTGCCAGCAGCCAAGTTACCTACGAGCAGTACTTC.

The CDR3 coding sequence is TGTGCCAGCAGCTCACTAGCGGGCAGAGGACCCTCCTACAATGAGCAGTTCTTC. Its translation is CASSSLAGRGPSYNEQFF. This chain uses TRBV5-4 with TRBJ2-1; 9 nucleotides align to TRBD2. Germline assignment: CDR1 SGHNT and CDR2 YYREEE (reference sequence). V was clipped by 3 bases and J by 0 bases; unmatched bases: 10. The CDR3 runs to 18 residues.

The rearrangement links TRBV29-1 to TRBJ2-1, with TRBD2 matching 7 bases. Germline-derived CDR1 and CDR2 are SQVTM and ANQGSEA. V trimming: 7 bases; J trimming: 4 bases; junction bases outside the gene matches: 10. This CDR3 is 14 amino acids long. The CDR3: CSALAGSSYNEQFF. The CDR3 nucleotides are TGCAGCGCCTTAGCGGGCTCTTCGTACAATGAGCAGTTCTTC.

V and J are TRBV18 and TRBJ2-1; no clear D. The CDR3 loop spans 16 amino acids. Germline values: CDR1 KGHSH, CDR2 LQKENI. The V end was cut by 1 base, the J end by 3 bases, with 13 bases between. The CDR3 loop reads CASSPQDPRIYNEQFF. The CDR3, as DNA: TGTGCCAGCTCACCACAGGACCCTAGAATCTACAATGAGCAGTTCTTC. The full variable domain, with the rest looked up from reference TRBV18 and TRBJ2-1, is NAGVMQNPRHLVRRRGQEARLRCSPMKGHSHVYWYRQLPEEGLKFMVYLQKENIIDESGMPKERFSAEFPKEGPSILRIQQVVRGDSAAYFCASSPQDPRIYNEQFFGPGTRLTVL.

CDR3 loop: CSASSPRGRESETQYF. The CDR3 DNA follows: TGCAGTGCCAGCAGCCCGAGGGGCAGGGAATCTGAGACCCAGTACTTC. The chain links TRBV20-1 to TRBJ2-5; D tentatively fits TRBD1 or TRBD2 (5 bases each). Germline CDR1 and CDR2: DFQATT and SNEGSKA (reference sequence). V lost 6 bases, J lost 5 bases, and 25 bases lay in between. The CDR3 has 16 amino acids.